The present T cell receptor beta chain was sequenced within a study of cytomegalovirus exposure and HLA in healthy donors. Study findings and constraints: Some public TCRs appeared in many individuals, while most sequences were rare.

A multiplex PCR was run with 60 Vbeta primers and 13 Jbeta primers. The data were produced by immunoSEQ multiplex PCR, yet TCRdb's version contains in-frame clones alone and is incomplete. The sample holds almost 200,000 clones, roughly 77% seen once. In regard to this clone: The antigen remains unidentified.

Germline V gene lookup returns CDR1 SGHDT and CDR2 YYEEEE. The CDR3 is 13 amino acids. The germline V and J ends were trimmed by 4 bases and 4 bases, with 11 bases remaining between them. The TCR sequence derives from a male donor in good health and CMV-seropositive. The material sequenced was PBMCs. The chain recombines TRBV5-6 with TRBJ1-2; D perhaps matches TRBD1 (5 bases). The DNA for the CDR3 is TGTGCCAGCAGCAGTGACAGCGTCTATGGCTACACCTTC. As protein: CASSSDSVYGYTF.